This TCR beta chain was identified during a study of cytomegalovirus exposure and HLA in healthy donors. In the study overall: Of all 400 or so donors who were genotyped, 70% to 85% belonged to the Caucasian-associated ancestry cluster.

With regard to this clone: What it binds is not known.

PCR was performed using 60 Vbeta and 13 Jbeta primers. The repertoire was sequenced with immunoSEQ multiplex PCR; TCRdb's copy has only in-frame clones and lacks some. The repertoire holds about 120,000 clones, with approximately 70% as singletons. The CDR3 consists of 16 residues. Trimming cost V 5 bases and J 8 bases, with 21 bases left between them. Germline assignment: CDR1 SGHVS and CDR2 FNYEAQ. Whole-study results and caveats: V- and J-gene trimming of TCR beta was linked (in a later analysis) to a missense DCLRE1C variant. It was approximately 150 TCR beta chains that were listed as cytomegalovirus-associated. Across donors, presence/absence analyses took sequencing depth to be roughly uniform.

This clonotype originated in a man aged 30 to 39 in good health and CMV-seropositive. The rearrangement uses TRBV7-6 and TRBJ1-4, with D possibly being TRBD1 (5 bases). What was sequenced was PBMCs. CDR3 in DNA: TGTGCCAGCAGCCCGACCCGGGGGGAAAGGGCGGAAAAACTGTTTTTT. It encodes CASSPTRGERAEKLFF.